The 18 T cell receptor beta chains given below trace back to one sample, sequenced in a study of technical replicates of blood from a handful of donors. Clones were read by immunoSEQ multiplex PCR, and TCRdb kept only the in-frame ones, dropping some. The sample holds fewer than 90,000 clones; around 97% are singletons and the top ten take over 0.2%. The specimen was T cells isolated from PBMCs. The receptors come from a human donor in good health.

The chain employs TRBV19 and TRBJ1-5, with D possibly matching TRBD1 (5 bases). Germline lookup yields CDR1 LNHDA and CDR2 SQIVND (reference sequence). The germline V and J ends were trimmed by 6 bases and 11 bases, with 23 bases remaining between them. This CDR3 is built from 15 residues. CDR3 bases: TGTGCCAGTAGCGATGGACAAGGGGTTTGGGCATCCCAGCATTTT. Its protein is CASSDGQGVWASQHF.

The chain links TRBV10-3 to TRBJ1-1, with 8 nucleotides matching TRBD1. Germline CDR1 is ENHRY and CDR2 is SYGVKD. V gave up 4 bases and J gave up 7 bases; unmatched junction bases: 8. This CDR3 is 14 amino acids long. The DNA for the CDR3 is TGTGCCATCAGTGCTTTGGGACAGGCCGATGAAGCTTTCTTT. Amino acid sequence: CAISALGQADEAFF.

The rearrangement joins TRBV5-1 to TRBJ2-1; 8 bases align to TRBD2. The CDR3 spans 14 residues. With V trimmed by 6 bases and J by 8 bases, 10 bases remained unmatched. The germline V gene has CDR1 SGHRS and CDR2 YFSETQ. CDR3 DNA: TGCGCCAGCACGGGGGGGAGGGCCGGGGATGAGCAGTTCTTC. It is translated as CASTGGRAGDEQFF. The entire variable domain, with the rest obtained from reference TRBV5-1 and TRBJ2-1, is as follows: KAGVTQTPRYLIKTRGQQVTLSCSPISGHRSVSWYQQTPGQGLQFLFEYFSETQRNKGNFPGRFSGRQFSNSRSEMNVSTLELGDSALYLCASTGGRAGDEQFFGPGTRLTVL.

CDR3 nucleotide sequence: TGTGCCAGCAGCCCGACCGGGGAGACCCAGTACTTC. It yields the protein CASSPTGETQYF. The rearrangement joins TRBV11-2 to TRBJ2-5, with no clear D. The germline V gene encodes CDR1 SGHAT and CDR2 FQNNGV. The V and J ends lost 5 bases and 5 bases respectively, with 9 bases between them. The CDR3 sequence is 12 residues long.

The chain employs TRBV2 and TRBJ2-7, with D perhaps matching TRBD2 (5 bases). The CDR3 length is 15 residues. V lost 3 bases and J 1 base, leaving 13 bases between the germline ends. CDR1 and CDR2 (germline): SNHLY, FYNNEI. In DNA form, the CDR3 reads TGTGCCAGCAGTGAGCCCCCTAGCAAGTCCTACGAGCAGTACTTC. Protein: CASSEPPSKSYEQYF.

With respect to this clone: Relative to the germline gene, one junction end is altered; a read error may explain this. The genes are TRBV19 and TRBJ1-1; D remains ambiguous. Germline values: CDR1 LNHDA, CDR2 SQIVND (reference sequence). This CDR3 region has 13 residues. CDR3 coding DNA: TGTGCCATTAGTTCGAGGTCGAACACTGAAGCTTTCTTT. It yields the protein CAISSRSNTEAFF.

The CDR3 protein is CASSGQGTQYF. DNA of the CDR3: TGTGCCAGCAGCGGCCAGGGCACGCAGTATTTT. The chain is built from TRBV9 and TRBJ2-3, with a possible D match to TRBD1 (5 bases). The CDR3 is 11 amino acids. Germline V CDR1 and CDR2: SGDLS, YYNGEE. Between the trimmed V and J ends, which lost 3 bases and 9 bases, there was a span of 8 bases.

The chain couples TRBV30 to TRBJ1-3; no clear D gene. The CDR3 spans 13 residues. V was shortened by 3 bases and J by 4 bases, with 10 bases between the two germline ends. The germline V gene has CDR1 GTSNPN and CDR2 SVGIG (reference sequence). In DNA form, the CDR3 reads TGTGCCTGGAGCTCGGCGGCCGGAAACACCATATATTTT. Translation gives CAWSSAAGNTIYF.

The chain combines TRBV4-1 with TRBJ2-4; TRBD1 aligns across 8 bases. The CDR3 extends over 15 amino acids. Germline V gene sequence: CDR1 MGHRA, CDR2 YSYEKL. V was pared by 0 bases and J by 3 bases, with 1 base of the junction left unmatched. This CDR3 is CASSQDGTGKNIQYF. CDR3 bases: TGCGCCAGCAGCCAAGATGGGACAGGCAAAAACATTCAGTACTTC.

The rearrangement uses TRBV4-1 and TRBJ2-5; weak D call: TRBD2 (5 bases). The V end was cut by 2 bases, the J end by 3 bases, with 31 bases between. Germline V CDR1 and CDR2: MGHRA, YSYEKL. The CDR3 sequence is 21 residues long. The CDR3 DNA follows: TGCGCCAGCAGCCAAAGGACCTATCGCCGTGACGAGGGATCTGGAAAAGAGACCCAGTACTTC. This translates into CASSQRTYRRDEGSGKETQYF.

The rearrangement links TRBV29-1 to TRBJ2-2; D might be TRBD2 (6 bases). Germline-derived CDR1 and CDR2 are SQVTM and ANQGSEA. V was shortened by 6 bases and J by 2 bases, with 10 bases between the two germline ends. This CDR3 contains 13 residues. CDR3 sequence: CSVMGLNTGELFF. CDR3 DNA sequence: TGCAGCGTCATGGGACTTAACACCGGGGAGCTGTTTTTT.

The chain is built from TRBV11-2 and TRBJ2-7; a weak D match, TRBD1 (7 bases). The germline V gene encodes CDR1 SGHAT and CDR2 FQNNGV. Trimming pared 8 bases from V and 0 bases from J, leaving 17 bases between. The CDR3 length is 15 residues. The CDR3 nucleotides read TGTGCCAGCCATAGTGGAGGGGACAGCTCCTACGAGCAGTACTTC. Protein: CASHSGGDSSYEQYF.

This clone was found once. J is TRBJ1-4 and V is TRBV2, with a weak D call TRBD1 (6 bases). The CDR3 totals 15 residues. Per germline, CDR1 SNHLY and CDR2 FYNNEI. Between the trimmed V and J ends, which lost 8 bases and 6 bases, there was a span of 19 bases. CDR3 sequence (DNA): TGTGCCAGCGACACCTACAGGGAGGGTGATGAAAAACTGTTTTTT. Encoded protein: CASDTYREGDEKLFF.

The chain joins TRBV11-3 to TRBJ2-1; 13 nucleotides align to TRBD2. The ends lost 5 bases at V and 6 bases at J; junction bases unmatched: 10. The germline V gene has CDR1 SGHNT and CDR2 YENEEA. CDR3 length: 17 amino acids. The CDR3 is CASSPGRTSGSSNEQFF. The DNA of the CDR3 is TGTGCCAGCAGCCCGGGACGGACTAGCGGGAGTTCCAATGAGCAGTTCTTC. Filled out from reference TRBV11-3 and TRBJ2-1, the complete variable domain reads EAGVVQSPRYKIIEKKQPVAFWCNPISGHNTLYWYLQNLGQGPELLIRYENEEAVDDSQLPKDRFSAERLKGVDSTLKIQPAELGDSAVYLCASSPGRTSGSSNEQFFGPGTRLTVL.

V gene TRBV19 combines with J gene TRBJ1-1, with D possibly matching TRBD1 (5 bases). Trimming cost V 3 bases and J 1 base, with 21 bases left between them. CDR3 length equals 18 residues. CDR1 is LNHDA and CDR2 is SQIVND in the germline V gene (reference sequence). CDR3 DNA: TGTGCCAGTAGTATTACTTGGGGTTTGGGGCGCGAGAACACTGAAGCTTTCTTT. Translating it yields CASSITWGLGRENTEAFF. The full variable domain, rest sourced from reference TRBV19 and TRBJ1-1, is DGGITQSPKYLFRKEGQNVTLSCEQNLNHDAMYWYRQDPGQGLRLIYYSQIVNDFQKGDIAEGYSVSREKKESFPLTVTSAQKNPTAFYLCASSITWGLGRENTEAFFGQGTRLTVV.

This chain connects TRBV6-1 to TRBJ1-2; D unclear. Per the germline V gene, CDR1 is MNHNS and CDR2 is SASEGT. Trimming shortened V by 7 bases and J by 4 bases, and 7 bases separated the two germline ends. This CDR3 contains 11 residues. The CDR3 spells CASTYLYGYTF. The CDR3 bases are TGTGCCAGCACCTACCTCTATGGCTACACCTTC.

The J gene is TRBJ1-2, the V gene TRBV12-2; the D call of TRBD1 is as the table states it, not checked on the DNA. TRBV12-2 is described as a pseudogene. This CDR3 comprises 16 residues. The CDR3 spells CASRAHFWQGAGLITF. As DNA, the CDR3 is TGTGCAAGTCGCGCCCATTTTTGGCAGGGGGCCGGACTAATCACCTTC.

This clone is a singleton in its sample. The chain links TRBV4-2 to TRBJ1-1, with D tentatively TRBD1 (6 bases). V gave up 0 bases and J gave up 4 bases, with 12 bases separating them. The CDR3 is 15 residues long. Per the germline V gene, CDR1 is LGHNA and CDR2 is YNFKEQ. In DNA, the CDR3 is TGTGCCAGCAGCCAAGAGGACAGTCGGGGCACTGAAGCTTTCTTT. Its translation is CASSQEDSRGTEAFF.